A single sample is the source of the 25 T cell receptor beta chains below, sequenced in a study of blood T cells in healthy people across ages. Next came a second PCR, run for about 7 to 12 cycles, which used a sample-barcoded 5' primer along with a J-beta primer mix. TCRdb reprocessed the 5' RACE reads via MiXCR and lists one record per CDR3 protein. The sample contains over 750,000 distinct CDR3 sequences, 20% to 30% of which appear only once. Separately, the same data were catalogued under a study of T cells of mothers and their children.

The source material was blood. The receptors shown here come from a boy aged 5-17 years in good health.

V is TRBV27 and J is TRBJ1-4; a weak D match, TRBD1 (5 bases). Trimming removed 5 bases at V and 6 bases at J, with 13 bases between. CDR1 and CDR2 from the germline V gene are MNHEY and SMNVEV (reference sequence). The CDR3 extends over 14 amino acids. CDR3 region: CASSPELGDEKLFF. The CDR3 coding sequence is TGTGCCAGCAGTCCAGAGTTGGGGGATGAAAAACTGTTTTTT. Supplemented by reference TRBV27 and TRBJ1-4, the full variable domain reads EAQVTQNPRYLITVTGKKLTVTCSQNMNHEYMSWYRQDPGLGLRQIYYSMNVEVTDKGDVPEGYKVSRKEKRNFPLILESPSPNQTSLYFCASSPELGDEKLFFGSGTQLSVL.

The chain recombines TRBV7-9 with TRBJ1-2, with D unresolved. This CDR3 has 14 residues. CDR1 and CDR2 from the germline V gene are SEHNR and FQNEAQ (reference sequence). Trimming pared 1 base from V and 8 bases from J, leaving 14 bases between. The CDR3 DNA reads TGTGCCAGCAGCTTAGTCTTAGCCTCGGAGGGCTACACCTTC. It is translated as CASSLVLASEGYTF.

This clonotype was counted between two and nine times. This sequence joins TRBV4-1 and TRBJ2-7; 7 positions agree with TRBD1. CDR3 size: 18 residues. V was pared by 4 bases and J by 2 bases, with 17 bases of the junction left unmatched. CDR1 is MGHRA, CDR2 YSYEKL, per germline. CDR3 loop: CASSRREDPGQKAYEQYF. The CDR3 DNA follows: TGCGCCAGCAGCCGGAGAGAGGACCCGGGACAGAAAGCCTACGAGCAGTACTTC.

This clonotype was detected only a few times. The rearrangement uses TRBV3-1 and TRBJ2-5; 12 nucleotides align to TRBD1. Germline V gene sequence: CDR1 LGHDT, CDR2 YNNKEL (reference sequence). The CDR3 runs to 15 residues. Losses at the gene ends were 4 bases for V and 6 bases for J; bases not matched to a gene: 6. The CDR3 DNA follows: TGTGCCAGCAGCCTGGGACAGGGGGCCTGGAAGACCCAGTACTTC. It codes for CASSLGQGAWKTQYF.

This clonotype was observed a few times. This rearrangement joins TRBV3-1 to TRBJ2-1; D ambiguous. The CDR3 contains 15 residues. Germline V lookup: CDR1 LGHDT, CDR2 YNNKEL (reference sequence). Trimming left V 3 bases short and J 0 bases short, with 9 bases between. This chain's CDR3 is CASSHSPSSYNEQFF. The CDR3 nucleotides are TGTGCCAGCAGCCACAGCCCAAGCTCCTACAATGAGCAGTTCTTC.

The CDR3 spells CASSSAGLKETQYF. CDR3 DNA: TGTGCCAGCTCATCGGCGGGGCTTAAAGAGACCCAGTACTTC. The chain uses TRBV18 and TRBJ2-5; tentatively, D is TRBD2 (6 bases). The CDR3 totals 14 residues. Germline V lookup: CDR1 KGHSH, CDR2 LQKENI. Trimming pared 5 bases from V and 3 bases from J, leaving 13 bases between.

This chain connects TRBV29-1 to TRBJ2-1; TRBD2 aligns across 11 bases. The CDR3 contains 15 residues. V trimming: 8 bases; J trimming: 8 bases; junction bases outside the gene matches: 14. The V gene's germline CDR1 is SQVTM and CDR2 ANQGSEA. The CDR3 DNA is TGCAGCATAGGGACTAGCGGACAGGACGGCTATGAGCAGTTCTTC. Its protein product is CSIGTSGQDGYEQFF.

This clonotype has more than one count but fewer than ten. The rearrangement uses TRBV12-3 or TRBV12-4 and TRBJ2-7; 10 bases line up with TRBD1. J was trimmed by 4 bases and V by 5 bases; bases with no gene match: 14. CDR3 size: 17 residues. The CDR3: CASSPIAGTGELYEQYF. As DNA, the CDR3 is TGTGCCAGCAGTCCCATTGCTGGGACAGGGGAATTATACGAGCAGTACTTC.

The genes are TRBV6-6 and TRBJ2-4; D call uncertain. The CDR3 runs 15 residues. From germline, CDR1 is MNHNY and CDR2 SVGAGI (reference sequence). The V end was cut by 0 bases, the J end by 6 bases, with 12 bases between. CDR3 amino acids: CASSYSGTERNIQYF. The CDR3 bases are TGTGCCAGCAGTTACTCTGGCACAGAACGAAACATTCAGTACTTC.

Points on this clonotype: The germline gene is not matched at one end of the junction; a read error may be the cause. CDR3 sequence: CSFDGRGDTDTQYF. CDR3 bases: TGCAGCTTTGACGGAAGGGGAGACACAGATACGCAGTATTTT. V gene TRBV29-1 combines with J gene TRBJ2-3; D may match TRBD1 or TRBD2 (5 bases each). Germline V CDR1 and CDR2: SQVTM, ANQGSEA. This CDR3 has 14 residues.

The J gene is TRBJ2-2, the V gene TRBV20-1; 12 nucleotides agree with TRBD1. This CDR3 spans 16 amino acids. V shed 0 bases and J 7 bases; nucleotides not matched to a gene: 6. Germline CDR1 and CDR2: DFQATT and SNEGSKA (reference sequence). CDR3 in amino acids: CSARDPGQGANGELFF. CDR3 sequence (DNA): TGCAGTGCTAGAGATCCGGGACAGGGGGCAAACGGGGAGCTGTTTTTT.

The chain links TRBV4-1 to TRBJ2-6, with D perhaps matching TRBD1 (5 bases). The CDR3 loop spans 18 amino acids. Germline V lookup: CDR1 MGHRA, CDR2 YSYEKL. Trimming pared 0 bases from V and 0 bases from J, leaving 12 bases between. This CDR3 is CASSQDRTQLSGANVLTF. CDR3 DNA: TGCGCCAGCAGCCAAGATCGGACACAACTCTCTGGGGCCAACGTCCTGACTTTC.

Only a few counts were recorded for this clonotype. V usage is TRBV14 and J usage is TRBJ2-5; D possibly corresponds to TRBD2 (5 bases). The last part of the DNA fits TRBJ2-7 better; the J call may be wrong. There are 12 residues in the CDR3. CDR1 and CDR2 (germline): SGHDN, FVKESK. Written as DNA, the CDR3 is TGTGCCAGTAGCGCCTACTTCGACGAGCAGTACTTC. This translates into CASSAYFDEQYF.

This rearrangement joins TRBV7-2 to TRBJ2-7; 8 positions match TRBD2. This CDR3 has 16 residues. Germline CDR1 is SGHTA and CDR2 is FQGNSA. V lost 5 bases, J lost 4 bases, and 13 bases stayed unmatched. CDR3 sequence reads: CASSVGSGLGDYEQYF. CDR3 nucleotides: TGTGCCAGCAGCGTAGGATCGGGACTAGGGGATTACGAGCAGTACTTC.

This clonotype was found a few times. Germline and junction disagree at one end, which may indicate a read error. The chain joins TRBV7-9 to TRBJ2-1; the D gene is possibly TRBD2 (6 bases). The CDR3 runs to 15 residues. Germline CDR1 SEHNR, CDR2 FQNEAQ (reference sequence). The CDR3 DNA reads as TGTGCCAGCAGCATAGCGGAAAGCTCCTACAATGAGCAGTTCTTC. It translates to CASSIAESSYNEQFF.

The rearrangement uses TRBV12-3 or TRBV12-4 and TRBJ2-5; D is unresolved. Near its end, the DNA agrees better with TRBJ2-1, so the J call may be wrong. This CDR3 has 11 residues. The CDR3 here is CASSSKNRQFF. CDR3 DNA: TGTGCCAGCAGTTCCAAGAATAGGCAGTTCTTC.

The J gene is TRBJ2-5, the V gene TRBV5-6, with TRBD2 identical over 12 bases. V was clipped by 3 bases and J by 3 bases; unmatched bases: 9. Germline CDR1 and CDR2: SGHDT and YYEEEE. This CDR3 has 17 amino acids. DNA of the CDR3: TGTGCCAGCAGCTACCCCGGGACTAGCGGGCGAAAAGAGACCCAGTACTTC. Translated, it gives CASSYPGTSGRKETQYF. Full variable domain (missing parts from reference TRBV5-6 and TRBJ2-5): DAGVTQSPTHLIKTRGQQVTLRCSPKSGHDTVSWYQQALGQGPQFIFQYYEEEERQRGNFPDRFSGHQFPNYSSELNVNALLLGDSALYLCASSYPGTSGRKETQYFGPGTRLLVL.

The rearrangement uses TRBV20-1 and TRBJ2-5, with D maybe TRBD2 (5 bases). The CDR3 covers 13 residues. The V and J ends lost 6 bases and 2 bases respectively, with 13 bases between them. Germline-derived CDR1 and CDR2 are DFQATT and SNEGSKA (reference sequence). CDR3 in DNA: TGCAGTGCCCCACTCCGCGGGCAAGAGACCCAGTACTTC. Translating gives CSAPLRGQETQYF.

The genes are TRBV12-3 or TRBV12-4 and TRBJ2-4; D may be TRBD1 or TRBD2 (6 bases each). V shed 5 bases and J shed 3 bases, with 14 bases lying between them. This CDR3 has 15 amino acids. In DNA, the CDR3 is TGTGCCAGCAGTACCCGACAGGAGGGCAAAAACATTCAGTACTTC. This gives the protein CASSTRQEGKNIQYF.

The chain employs TRBV5-1 and TRBJ2-3, with D uncertain. The CDR3 runs to 15 residues. V shed 2 bases and J shed 5 bases, with 15 bases lying between them. From germline, CDR1 is SGHRS and CDR2 YFSETQ. The chain's CDR3 is CASSFRAPSRDTQYF. For the CDR3, the DNA is TGCGCCAGCAGCTTCCGGGCCCCGTCGAGAGATACGCAGTATTTT.

The chain is built from TRBV11-3 and TRBJ2-5, with D possibly being TRBD1 or TRBD2 (5 bases each). Germline V gene lookup returns CDR1 SGHNT and CDR2 YENEEA. V was cut by 1 base and J by 5 bases, with 11 bases left in between. The CDR3 is 14 amino acids. The CDR3: CASSLAGRSETQYF. CDR3 bases: TGTGCCAGCAGCTTAGCGGGACGCTCGGAGACCCAGTACTTC.

This clonotype was detected a few times. This chain joins TRBV25-1 and TRBJ1-4, with a possible D match to TRBD1 (5 bases). This CDR3 spans 18 amino acids. Trimming stripped 7 bases from V and 0 bases from J, with 21 bases between. Germline V lookup: CDR1 MGHDK, CDR2 SYGVNS. The CDR3 here is CASTRTPGTAATNEKLFF. CDR3 nucleotides: TGTGCCAGCACCCGAACCCCCGGGACCGCTGCAACTAATGAAAAACTGTTTTTT.

The rearrangement uses TRBV6-2 or TRBV6-3 and TRBJ1-1; D is undetermined. V was cut by 4 bases and J by 0 bases, with 12 bases left in between. This CDR3 spans 15 amino acids. Germline V lookup: CDR1 MNHEY, CDR2 SVGEGT. The CDR3 DNA follows: TGTGCCAGCAGTTCCTATCTCGGGGTGAACACTGAAGCTTTCTTT. The encoded protein is CASSSYLGVNTEAFF.

This clonotype has at least ten counts. The rearrangement joins TRBV27 to TRBJ1-4, with D unresolved. Deletions cut 5 bases from V and 4 bases from J, with 11 bases between. Germline V CDR1 and CDR2: MNHEY, SMNVEV (reference sequence). The CDR3 runs 14 residues. For the CDR3, the DNA is TGTGCCAGCAGTCTAAACGGGTTTAATGAAAAACTGTTTTTT. It codes for CASSLNGFNEKLFF.

CDR3 protein: CSAQGLGSGTGELFF. The CDR3 region has the DNA TGCAGTGCGCAAGGTCTGGGTAGCGGCACCGGGGAGCTGTTTTTT. The rearrangement links TRBV20-1 to TRBJ2-2, with TRBD2 as a possible D gene (6 bases). Germline assignment: CDR1 DFQATT and CDR2 SNEGSKA (reference sequence). The CDR3 totals 15 residues. With 6 bases removed from V and 4 bases from J, the gap between germline ends came to 18 bases.